This T cell receptor (beta chain) was obtained from a study of breast tumors, draining lymph nodes, adjacent tissues. The germline CDR1 and CDR2 sequences are SQVTM and ANQGSEA. The CDR3 is made up of 14 amino acids. Losses at the gene ends were 0 bases for V and 7 bases for J; bases not matched to a gene: 6. TCRdb passed the multiplex PCR reads through MiXCR, listing each CDR3 protein once. The data show 15,000 to 20,000 distinct CDR3 sequences, about 60% seen once. The chain links TRBV29-1 to TRBJ1-2; 9 nucleotides agree with TRBD1. The material sequenced was tumor-adjacent breast tissue. This TCR was recovered from a female donor with breast cancer. Some clones in this sample may be carry-over from other donors' samples. The CDR3 DNA is TGCAGCGTTGAAGATACAGGGGGCGCGTTTGGCTACACCTTC. It encodes CSVEDTGGAFGYTF.